Below are 4 T cell receptor beta chains sequenced from a single sample in a study of T cell responses to AZD1222 COVID-19 vaccine. Some clones are missing from TCRdb's copy, which holds only in-frame ones; the method was immunoSEQ multiplex PCR. The sample includes some 190,000 clones, about 94% of them seen just once. The sample was peripheral blood, taken 28 days after the second dose of the MenACWY control vaccine. The receptor set was obtained from an adult who received the MenACWY meningococcal vaccine as a control.

This clone has just one count. The V and J genes are TRBV4-2 and TRBJ2-7; the match to TRBD2 covers 8 bases. Per germline, CDR1 LGHNA and CDR2 YNFKEQ. CDR3 length: 16 amino acids. V was clipped by 0 bases and J by 2 bases; unmatched bases: 6. The CDR3 DNA is TGTGCCAGCAGCCAAGACAAGAGCGGGAGCCCCTACGAGCAGTACTTC. It codes for CASSQDKSGSPYEQYF.

The chain couples TRBV7-2 to TRBJ2-5, with D maybe TRBD1 (5 bases). Germline CDR1 reads SGHTA; CDR2 reads FQGNSA. The CDR3 covers 14 residues. V lost 2 bases and J 5 bases, leaving 12 bases between the germline ends. The CDR3 sequence: CASSLQGQRETQYF. The CDR3 nucleotides read TGTGCCAGCAGCTTACAGGGTCAGAGGGAGACCCAGTACTTC.

This sequence joins TRBV7-6 and TRBJ2-7, with D perhaps TRBD2 (5 bases). The CDR3 loop spans 15 amino acids. V was trimmed by 5 bases and J by 4 bases, leaving 18 bases between them. From germline, CDR1 is SGHVS and CDR2 FNYEAQ. CDR3 coding DNA: TGTGCCAGCAGCCCCCGCGGTAGAGGGTTTTACGAGCAGTACTTC. Its translation is CASSPRGRGFYEQYF.

The rearrangement joins TRBV29-1 to TRBJ2-7, with 9 bases identical to TRBD2. This CDR3 has 14 residues. V lost 4 bases to trimming and J lost 2 bases; unmatched junction nucleotides: 6. Germline CDR1 reads SQVTM; CDR2 reads ANQGSEA. CDR3: CSVVVAGGPYEQYF. DNA of the CDR3: TGCAGCGTTGTCGTGGCGGGAGGGCCCTACGAGCAGTACTTC.